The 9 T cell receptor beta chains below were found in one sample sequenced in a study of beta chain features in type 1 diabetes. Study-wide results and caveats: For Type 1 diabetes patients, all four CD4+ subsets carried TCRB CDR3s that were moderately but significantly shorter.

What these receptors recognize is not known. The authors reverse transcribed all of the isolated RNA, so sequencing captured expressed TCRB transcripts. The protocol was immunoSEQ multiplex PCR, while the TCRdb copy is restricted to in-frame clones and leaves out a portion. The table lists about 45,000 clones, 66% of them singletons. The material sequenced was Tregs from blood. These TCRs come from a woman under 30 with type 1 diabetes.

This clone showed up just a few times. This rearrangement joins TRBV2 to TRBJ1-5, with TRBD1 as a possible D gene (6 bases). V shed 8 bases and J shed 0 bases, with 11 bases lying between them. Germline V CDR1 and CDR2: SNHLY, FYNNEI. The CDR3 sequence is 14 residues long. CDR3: CASGQTYSNQPQHF. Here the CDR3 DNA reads TGTGCCAGCGGACAGACCTATAGCAATCAGCCCCAGCATTTT.

The CDR3 reads CASSLVRGGAGETQYF. CDR3 in DNA: TGTGCCAGCAGCTTAGTGAGGGGGGGGGCCGGGGAGACCCAGTACTTC. The chain carries TRBV7-2 and TRBJ2-5; D might be TRBD2 (7 bases). This CDR3 has 16 residues. The germline V gene encodes CDR1 SGHTA and CDR2 FQGNSA. Trimming took off 1 base at V and 5 bases at J, with 17 bases between the two ends. Drawing the rest from reference TRBV7-2 and TRBJ2-5, the complete variable domain is GAGVSQSPSNKVTEKGKDVELRCDPISGHTALYWYRQSLGQGLEFLIYFQGNSAPDKSGLPSDRFSAERTGGSVSTLTIQRTQQEDSAVYLCASSLVRGGAGETQYFGPGTRLLVL.

The CDR3 sequence: CASNRRGQGRNEQYF. The CDR3 DNA reads as TGTGCCAGCAACCGGCGTGGACAGGGTAGGAACGAGCAGTACTTC. V gene TRBV7-9 combines with J gene TRBJ2-7, with 8 bases matching TRBD1. The germline V gene encodes CDR1 SEHNR and CDR2 FQNEAQ (reference sequence). Losses at the gene ends were 7 bases for V and 5 bases for J; bases not matched to a gene: 13. This CDR3 contains 15 residues.

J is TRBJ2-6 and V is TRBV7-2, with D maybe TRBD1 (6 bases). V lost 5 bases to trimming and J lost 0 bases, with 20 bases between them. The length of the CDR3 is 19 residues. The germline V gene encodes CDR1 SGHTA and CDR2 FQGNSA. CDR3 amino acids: CASSPIVPGQASGANVLTF. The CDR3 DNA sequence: TGTGCCAGCAGCCCCATCGTCCCGGGACAAGCCTCTGGGGCCAACGTCCTGACTTTC.

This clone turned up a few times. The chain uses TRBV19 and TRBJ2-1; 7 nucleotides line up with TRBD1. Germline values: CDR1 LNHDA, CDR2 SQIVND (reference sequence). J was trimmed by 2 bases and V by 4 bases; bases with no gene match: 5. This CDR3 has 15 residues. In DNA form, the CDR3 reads TGTGCCAGTAGTACGTACAGGGGCCCCTACAATGAGCAGTTCTTC. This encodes CASSTYRGPYNEQFF.

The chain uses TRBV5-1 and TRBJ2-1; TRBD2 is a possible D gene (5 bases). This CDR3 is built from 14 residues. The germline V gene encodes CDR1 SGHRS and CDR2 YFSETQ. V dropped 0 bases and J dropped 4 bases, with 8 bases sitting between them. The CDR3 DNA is TGCGCCAGCAGCTTGGCCGGGATGTACAATGAGCAGTTCTTC. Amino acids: CASSLAGMYNEQFF.

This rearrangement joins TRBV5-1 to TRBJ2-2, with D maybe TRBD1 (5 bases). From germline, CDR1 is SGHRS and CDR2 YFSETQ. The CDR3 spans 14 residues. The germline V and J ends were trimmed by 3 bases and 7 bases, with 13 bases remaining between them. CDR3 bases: TGCGCCAGCAGCTCGGCCGCCCAGGGCGGGGAGCTGTTTTTT. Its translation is CASSSAAQGGELFF.

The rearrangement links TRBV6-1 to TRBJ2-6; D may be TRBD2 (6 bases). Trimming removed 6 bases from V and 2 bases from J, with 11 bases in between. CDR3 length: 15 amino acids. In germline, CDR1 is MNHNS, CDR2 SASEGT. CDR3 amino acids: CASRGWGAGANVLTF. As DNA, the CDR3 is TGTGCCAGCAGGGGGTGGGGGGCTGGGGCCAACGTCCTGACTTTC.

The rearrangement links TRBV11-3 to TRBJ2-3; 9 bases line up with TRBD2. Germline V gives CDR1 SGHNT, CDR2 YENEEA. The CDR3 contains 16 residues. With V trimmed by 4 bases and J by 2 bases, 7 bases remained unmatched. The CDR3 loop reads CASSYVRTSVTDTQYF. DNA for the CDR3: TGTGCCAGCAGCTATGTACGGACTAGCGTCACAGATACGCAGTATTTT. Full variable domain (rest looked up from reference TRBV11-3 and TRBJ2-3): EAGVVQSPRYKIIEKKQPVAFWCNPISGHNTLYWYLQNLGQGPELLIRYENEEAVDDSQLPKDRFSAERLKGVDSTLKIQPAELGDSAVYLCASSYVRTSVTDTQYFGPGTRLTVL.